This T cell receptor beta chain was observed in a study of shared clonotypes between healthy human individuals. CDR1 is SGHRS and CDR2 is YFSETQ in the germline V gene. The length of the CDR3 is 13 residues. The V gene lost 0 bases and the J gene lost 6 bases, with 7 bases spanning the gap. DNA at approximately 200 ng, 25,000 to 35,000 T cell genomes, went into sorted-subset replicate PCRs. Sequenced by immunoSEQ multiplex PCR; TCRdb stores in-frame clones only, minus some. Of about 680,000 clones in the sample, about three quarters are singletons; the top ten hold around 1.8%. The study's findings and limits: Rarefaction indicated that sorted-subset sequencing remained incomplete although depth was large. Shared across a handful of donors were roughly 5.3% of the naive CD4 clonotypes.

Points on this clone: Antigen specificity is unknown.

Sequencing was done on a sample of memory CD4+ T cells sorted from blood. Subset indicated: CD45RA-negative fraction. The sequence came from a woman aged 25-40 years in good health. The gene calls are TRBV5-1 and TRBJ1-5; D not resolved. CDR3 amino acids: CASSLDGRQPQHF. The CDR3 DNA follows: TGCGCCAGCAGCTTGGATGGGCGTCAGCCCCAGCATTTT.